These 13 T cell receptor beta chains were all obtained from the same sample, sequenced in a study of OX40 agonist ivuxolimab in advanced cancers. Libraries were prepared by immunoSEQ multiplex PCR; TCRdb keeps only in-frame clonotypes and omits some of them. The sample carries some 70,000 clones, approximately 90% recorded once. The source material was CD4+ or CD8+ T cells sorted from blood, sampled in a trial of the OX40 agonist ivuxolimab. The receptors here all came from an adult with an advanced solid tumor such as melanoma, head and neck, liver or kidney cancer.

The chain recombines TRBV5-4 with TRBJ2-3, with TRBD2 as a possible D gene (6 bases). V was trimmed by 7 bases and J by 5 bases, leaving 14 bases between them. Per the germline V gene, CDR1 is SGHNT and CDR2 is YYREEE (reference sequence). The CDR3 spans 13 residues. The CDR3 here is CASQGLSLDTQYF. CDR3 nucleotide sequence: TGTGCCAGCCAGGGACTTTCGTTAGATACGCAGTATTTT.

This clone came up once. The chain combines TRBV5-1 with TRBJ2-3; 14 bases are shared with TRBD2. This CDR3 has 16 amino acids. V lost 4 bases, J lost 4 bases, and 5 bases stayed unmatched. Germline V lookup: CDR1 SGHRS, CDR2 YFSETQ. CDR3 sequence: CASSGTSGSYPDTQYF. The DNA for the CDR3 is TGCGCCAGCAGCGGGACTAGCGGGAGTTATCCAGATACGCAGTATTTT.

The rearrangement joins TRBV10-3 to TRBJ1-3; D is undetermined. V was cut by 3 bases and J by 1 base, with 7 bases left in between. This CDR3 comprises 14 residues. Germline CDR1 is ENHRY and CDR2 is SYGVKD. The DNA of the CDR3 is TGTGCCATCAGTGATTCGGGATCTGGAAACACCATATATTTT. It specifies CAISDSGSGNTIYF.

J is TRBJ2-2 and V is TRBV11-2; 11 bases are a match to TRBD2. Germline lookup yields CDR1 SGHAT and CDR2 FQNNGV. Losses at the gene ends were 0 bases for V and 0 bases for J; bases not matched to a gene: 6. The CDR3 is made up of 19 amino acids. The CDR3 reads CASSLDGGLAGANTGELFF. The CDR3 nucleotides read TGTGCCAGCAGCTTAGATGGCGGACTAGCGGGCGCGAACACCGGGGAGCTGTTTTTT.

The chain recombines TRBV29-1 with TRBJ1-1; no clear D gene. The germline V and J ends were trimmed by 7 bases and 0 bases, with 12 bases remaining between them. Germline CDR1 reads SQVTM; CDR2 reads ANQGSEA. The CDR3 is made up of 13 amino acids. The CDR3: CSGRPGMNTEAFF. The CDR3 DNA sequence: TGCAGCGGCCGACCGGGAATGAACACTGAAGCTTTCTTT.

The chain has TRBV19 and TRBJ1-6, with D possibly matching TRBD1 (5 bases). Between the trimmed V and J ends, which lost 1 base and 7 bases, there was a span of 23 bases. CDR3 length: 19 residues. Germline lookup yields CDR1 LNHDA and CDR2 SQIVND (reference sequence). This CDR3 is CASSIVFSGFGAKNSPLHF. The CDR3 region has the DNA TGTGCCAGTAGTATAGTATTCTCGGGGTTCGGGGCCAAAAATTCACCCCTCCACTTT. Full variable domain (missing parts from reference TRBV19 and TRBJ1-6): DGGITQSPKYLFRKEGQNVTLSCEQNLNHDAMYWYRQDPGQGLRLIYYSQIVNDFQKGDIAEGYSVSREKKESFPLTVTSAQKNPTAFYLCASSIVFSGFGAKNSPLHFGNGTRLTVT.

This chain joins TRBV5-1 and TRBJ2-1, with 8 positions matching TRBD2. This CDR3 comprises 14 residues. The V gene's germline CDR1 is SGHRS and CDR2 YFSETQ. After removal of 4 bases from V and 10 bases from J, the junction contained 10 bases not matched to a gene. CDR3 in amino acids: CASSPGTSEGEQFF. In DNA form, the CDR3 reads TGCGCCAGCAGCCCAGGGACTAGTGAGGGGGAGCAGTTCTTC.

The chain links TRBV27 to TRBJ2-1, with TRBD2 matching over 9 bases. The CDR3 extends over 16 amino acids. With 3 bases clipped from V and 3 bases from J, the junction kept 6 bases outside the gene matches. Germline V gene lookup returns CDR1 MNHEY and CDR2 SMNVEV (reference sequence). CDR3 coding DNA: TGTGCCAGCAGTTTCGTTAGCGGGAGCCGCTACAATGAGCAGTTCTTC. Protein: CASSFVSGSRYNEQFF.

This chain connects TRBV7-3 to TRBJ2-5; 9 bases agree with TRBD1. The CDR3 consists of 14 residues. CDR1 is SGHTA and CDR2 is FQGTGA in the germline V gene. Unmatched junction bases numbered 6, after V lost 5 bases and J lost 5 bases. The CDR3 DNA is TGTGCCAGCAGCCGGACAGGGGTTGGGGAGACCCAGTACTTC. This sequence encodes CASSRTGVGETQYF.

The table lists this clone with a count of one. V and J are TRBV5-1 and TRBJ2-2; D gene uncertain. In germline, CDR1 is SGHRS, CDR2 YFSETQ. V was trimmed by 1 base and J by 1 base, leaving 8 bases between them. The length of the CDR3 is 15 residues. CDR3 bases: TGCGCCAGCAGCTTGCTCACGGGGAACACCGGGGAGCTGTTTTTT. It specifies CASSLLTGNTGELFF. The entire variable domain, with the rest obtained from reference TRBV5-1 and TRBJ2-2, is as follows: KAGVTQTPRYLIKTRGQQVTLSCSPISGHRSVSWYQQTPGQGLQFLFEYFSETQRNKGNFPGRFSGRQFSNSRSEMNVSTLELGDSALYLCASSLLTGNTGELFFGEGSRLTVL.

The chain links TRBV2 to TRBJ1-2; TRBD1 agrees at 11 bases. The J segment lost 6 bases and the V segment lost 11 bases, leaving 5 bases of the junction unmatched. The CDR3 contains 12 residues. Germline CDR1 and CDR2: SNHLY and FYNNEI. The CDR3 DNA reads as TGTGCCGGGAGGACAGGGGGCGATGGCTACACCTTC. It is translated as CAGRTGGDGYTF.

V is TRBV11-2 and J is TRBJ2-5; 9 positions agree with TRBD2. The length of the CDR3 is 13 residues. The V segment lost 8 bases and the J segment 6 bases; nucleotides outside the gene matches: 7. Germline values: CDR1 SGHAT, CDR2 FQNNGV. CDR3 loop: CASGGTSRKTQYF. Here the CDR3 DNA reads TGTGCCAGCGGTGGGACTAGCAGGAAGACCCAGTACTTC.

This clone was detected only once. The rearrangement uses TRBV11-2 and TRBJ2-7; D gene uncertain. The CDR3 has 14 residues. Germline values: CDR1 SGHAT, CDR2 FQNNGV. The V and J ends lost 1 base and 6 bases respectively, with 13 bases between them. CDR3 sequence: CASSLVASFAEQYF. The CDR3 DNA is TGTGCCAGCAGCTTAGTTGCTAGTTTCGCCGAGCAGTACTTC.